These 13 T cell receptor beta chains originate from one sample sequenced in a study of shared clonotypes between healthy human individuals. The assay was immunoSEQ multiplex PCR, and TCRdb's table has in-frame clones only and misses some. The repertoire consists of around 2,100,000 clones, with about 94% occurring once and the leading ten covering 1.2%. Naive CD8 cells comprised CD45RO-negative, CCR7-positively selected cells, excluding terminally differentiated effector memory CD45RA+ cells. Sequencing used naive CD8+ T cells sorted from blood. These receptors originate from a young man in good health.

This clone was recorded only once. This chain joins TRBV11-1 and TRBJ2-7; 8 bases fit TRBD1. The CDR3 runs to 13 residues. CDR1 is SGHAT and CDR2 is FQDESV in the germline V gene (reference sequence). Trimming cost V 5 bases and J 1 base; bases outside gene matches: 1. This chain's CDR3 is CASSQGASYEQYF. In DNA, the CDR3 is TGTGCCAGCAGCCAGGGGGCGTCCTACGAGCAGTACTTC.

In the case of this clone: Within the sample, other DNA sequences also encode this same CDR3. The chain combines TRBV5-6 with TRBJ1-2, with D perhaps matching TRBD1 (5 bases). V was trimmed by 0 bases and J by 4 bases, leaving 13 bases between them. Germline V lookup: CDR1 SGHDT, CDR2 YYEEEE. The CDR3 length is 15 residues. The CDR3 coding sequence is TGTGCCAGCAGCTTGGAGGCAGGGAGGATCTATGGCTACACCTTC. Its protein is CASSLEAGRIYGYTF.

This chain connects TRBV6-1 to TRBJ2-7; no clear D gene. Germline loops: CDR1 MNHNS, CDR2 SASEGT. The CDR3 length is 12 residues. The V end lost 9 bases, the J end lost 0 bases, and 9 bases lay between the germline ends. In DNA form, the CDR3 reads TGTGCCAGTCTAGGGCCCTCCTACGAGCAGTACTTC. Its protein product is CASLGPSYEQYF.

Turning to this clone: Other DNA sequences within the sample encode an identical CDR3. J is TRBJ2-2 and V is TRBV6-5, with D hard to call. From germline, CDR1 is MNHEY and CDR2 SVGAGI. CDR3 length equals 14 residues. Trimming removed 2 bases from V and 4 bases from J, with 8 bases in between. The CDR3 loop is CASSYGRGTGELFF. The CDR3 DNA reads as TGTGCCAGCAGTTACGGTCGTGGCACCGGGGAGCTGTTTTTT.

This chain uses TRBV19 with TRBJ2-2; TRBD1 aligns across 9 bases. Losses at the gene ends were 6 bases for V and 3 bases for J; bases not matched to a gene: 8. This CDR3 region has 16 residues. CDR1 and CDR2 from the germline V gene are LNHDA and SQIVND (reference sequence). CDR3 coding DNA: TGTGCCAGTAGCCCCGGGACAGGGCGGTACACCGGGGAGCTGTTTTTT. This translates into CASSPGTGRYTGELFF.

Turning to this clone: Other nucleotide sequences from this sample produce the same CDR3. This rearrangement joins TRBV4-1 to TRBJ1-1; no reliable D call. V lost 0 bases and J lost 1, with 6 bases in between. Germline loops: CDR1 MGHRA, CDR2 YSYEKL. The CDR3 runs to 14 residues. The CDR3 bases are TGCGCCAGCAGCCAAGAGCGAGAGAACACTGAAGCTTTCTTT. Protein sequence: CASSQERENTEAFF.

This chain connects TRBV7-9 to TRBJ2-1; possibly TRBD1 for D (5 bases). Germline-derived CDR1 and CDR2 are SEHNR and FQNEAQ (reference sequence). Trimming stripped 5 bases from V and 7 bases from J, with 6 bases between. This CDR3 contains 11 residues. The CDR3 spells CASSPGNEQFF. The CDR3 DNA is TGTGCCAGCAGCCCAGGGAATGAGCAGTTCTTC.

In this sample, this clone turned up a few times. This chain joins TRBV19 and TRBJ2-1; D gene unclear. Germline assignment: CDR1 LNHDA and CDR2 SQIVND (reference sequence). V shed 3 bases and J shed 7 bases, with 7 bases lying between them. This CDR3 is 12 amino acids long. The CDR3: CASSIARNEQFF. CDR3 DNA: TGTGCCAGTAGTATCGCGCGGAATGAGCAGTTCTTC.

The DNA for the CDR3 is TGCGCCAGCAGCCAAGATACGGAAGGCTCTGGAAACACCATATATTTT. Translation: CASSQDTEGSGNTIYF. The J gene is TRBJ1-3, the V gene TRBV4-3; no reliable D call. Between the trimmed V and J ends, which lost 0 bases and 0 bases, there was a span of 9 bases. Germline V lookup: CDR1 LGHNA, CDR2 YSLEER. The CDR3 is 16 amino acids.

This clone was recorded once. The junction differs from germline at one of its ends, possibly a read error. The chain has TRBV7-9 and TRBJ2-7; weak D call: TRBD1 (6 bases). Germline lookup yields CDR1 SEHNR and CDR2 FQNEAQ (reference sequence). The CDR3 is 13 residues long. Here the CDR3 DNA reads TGTGCCAGCAGGTTAGGAAGGACAGACGAGCAGTACTTC. It specifies CASRLGRTDEQYF.

The rearrangement joins TRBV29-1 to TRBJ2-7; 7 nucleotides align to TRBD1. With V trimmed by 6 bases and J by 2 bases, 7 bases remained unmatched. This CDR3 is built from 13 residues. CDR1 and CDR2 from the germline V gene are SQVTM and ANQGSEA. The CDR3 DNA follows: TGCAGCGTAGCTAGGGACAGAGCCTACGAGCAGTACTTC. Translating it yields CSVARDRAYEQYF.

This chain connects TRBV4-1 to TRBJ2-7, with a possible D match to TRBD1 (5 bases). V was pared by 1 base and J by 5 bases, with 15 bases between. Germline V gene lookup returns CDR1 MGHRA and CDR2 YSYEKL. This CDR3 is built from 15 residues. CDR3 DNA sequence: TGCGCCAGCAGCCAAGGGCCCCAGGGCCTGAACGAGCAGTACTTC. Translating gives CASSQGPQGLNEQYF.

The chain recombines TRBV9 with TRBJ2-7, with 15 positions matching TRBD2. V dropped 3 bases and J dropped 5; count of bases not matched to a gene: 6. Germline V gives CDR1 SGDLS, CDR2 YYNGEE. The CDR3 totals 16 residues. CDR3 in DNA: TGTGCCAGCAGCGGCGGGACTAGCGGGGGGCTGGACGAGCAGTACTTC. This encodes CASSGGTSGGLDEQYF. The full variable domain, with the rest looked up from reference TRBV9 and TRBJ2-7, is DSGVTQTPKHLITATGQRVTLRCSPRSGDLSVYWYQQSLDQGLQFLIQYYNGEERAKGNILERFSAQQFPDLHSELNLSSLELGDSALYFCASSGGTSGGLDEQYFGPGTRLTVT.